The clone carrying this TCR beta chain has a handful of counts. The antigen remains unidentified. The data derive from a study of T cell repertoires in cytomegalovirus infection. As for the study in general: Through public TCR beta signatures, both CMV infection and matching HLA type were indicated.

One entry per CDR3 protein results from TCRdb running MiXCR on the reads. The sample consists of tens of thousands of distinct CDR3 sequences, about 42% of them appearing once. The clonotype originates from a human donor in good health (CMV status not recorded). Some clones in this sample may be carry-over from other donors' samples. This material consisted of CD8+ T cells from cultured PBMCs, taken from culture after CMV antigen stimulation.

CDR3 protein: CASSQEDSPSDEQFF. CDR3 in DNA: TGTGCCAGCAGCCAAGAGGACAGTCCCTCCGATGAGCAGTTCTTC. The chain joins TRBV3-1 to TRBJ2-1; D is perhaps TRBD1 (6 bases). CDR1 and CDR2 from the germline V gene are LGHDT and YNNKEL (reference sequence). The CDR3 totals 15 residues. With 0 bases removed from V and 8 bases from J, the gap between germline ends came to 14 bases.